This TCR beta chain was found in a study of T cells in Graves' hyperthyroidism and ophthalmopathy. The wider study: Initial diagnosis, before any treatment, was when peripheral blood was collected. Findings and caveats of the study: For ophthalmopathy, model prediction preceded onset by a median about 6.4 months. In the blood, most expanded thyroid clonotypes above 0.001 appeared as well.

Drawn at first hyperthyroidism diagnosis, the blood sample preceded any ophthalmopathy symptoms. There are 15 residues in the CDR3. Germline CDR1 SGHDT, CDR2 YYEEEE. J lost 5 bases, V lost 5 bases, and 12 bases had no gene match. Amplification targeted TCR beta CDR3 regions from RNA transcripts. HTBI primers were employed in a first-round RT-PCR of the TCR CDR3. TCRdb ran MiXCR on the multiplex PCR reads and lists one entry per CDR3 protein. The sample includes roughly 160,000 distinct CDR3 sequences, less than 10% of them seen just once. This clonotype showed up just a few times. As yet, its antigen is unknown.

Source material: blood. V and J are TRBV5-6 and TRBJ2-5; 7 nucleotides agree with TRBD1. The clonotype originates from a woman between 18 and 29 years old with Graves' hyperthyroidism that later progressed to Graves' ophthalmopathy. The CDR3 DNA reads TGTGCCAGCAGTCGTACAGGGGACGGTGATGAGACCCAGTACTTC. This translates into CASSRTGDGDETQYF.